This T cell receptor beta chain was recorded in a study of memory CD4+ T cells and cytomegalovirus serostatus. Across the whole study: This sample comes from healthy Belgian adults, about nine CMV seropositive, about 23 seronegative.

Single viable CD3+CD4+CD8-CD45RO+ cells were sorted as the memory CD4+ T cells. Serum IgG to CMV pp150, pp28, p38 and p52 defined serostatus. Trimming removed 0 bases at V and 8 bases at J, with 10 bases between. There are 12 residues in the CDR3. From germline, CDR1 is GTSNPN and CDR2 SVGIG (reference sequence). Methods used by the authors: After removing out-of-frame reads, 2.3 million or so distinct TCRbeta sequences remained. Sequencing used immunoSEQ multiplex PCR; TCRdb keeps in-frame clones, though not all of them. V and J calls and clone size follow that table, whereas D and trimming were derived from the DNA. The data hold roughly 60,000 clones, with about 74% observed a single time. Concerning this clone: Its matching antigen is unknown.

Study observations and caveats: CMV serostatus prediction reached median AUC roughly 0.95, or 0.91 with US-trained model.

The chain recombines TRBV30 with TRBJ1-2; D gene uncertain. Sample: memory CD4+ T cells from blood. The receptor's source is an adult in good health and CMV-seronegative. The CDR3 bases are TGTGCCTGGAGTGTACGGTTGGGAGGCTACACCTTC. It yields the protein CAWSVRLGGYTF.